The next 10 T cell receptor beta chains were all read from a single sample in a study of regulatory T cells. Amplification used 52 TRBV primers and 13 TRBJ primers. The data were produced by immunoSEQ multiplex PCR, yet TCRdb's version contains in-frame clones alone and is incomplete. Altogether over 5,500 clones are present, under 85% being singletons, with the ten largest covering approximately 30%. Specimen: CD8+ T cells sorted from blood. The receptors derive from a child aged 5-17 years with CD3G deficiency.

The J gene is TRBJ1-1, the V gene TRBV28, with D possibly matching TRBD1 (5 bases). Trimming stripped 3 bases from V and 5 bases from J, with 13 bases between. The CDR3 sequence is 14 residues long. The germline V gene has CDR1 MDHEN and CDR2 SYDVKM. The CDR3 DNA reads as TGTGCCAGCAGTTTTCGAGGGACGGCTACTGAAGCTTTCTTT. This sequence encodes CASSFRGTATEAFF.

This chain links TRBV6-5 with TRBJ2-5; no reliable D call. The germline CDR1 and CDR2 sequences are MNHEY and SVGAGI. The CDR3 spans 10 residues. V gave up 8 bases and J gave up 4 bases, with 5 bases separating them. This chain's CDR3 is CASLGETQYF. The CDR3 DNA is TGTGCCAGCTTAGGAGAGACCCAGTACTTC.

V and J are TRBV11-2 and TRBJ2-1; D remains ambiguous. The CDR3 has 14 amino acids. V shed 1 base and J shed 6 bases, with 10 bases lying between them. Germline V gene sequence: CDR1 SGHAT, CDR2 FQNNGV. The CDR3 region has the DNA TGTGCCAGCAGCTTAGTAGCCCCAACCAATGAGCAGTTCTTC. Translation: CASSLVAPTNEQFF.

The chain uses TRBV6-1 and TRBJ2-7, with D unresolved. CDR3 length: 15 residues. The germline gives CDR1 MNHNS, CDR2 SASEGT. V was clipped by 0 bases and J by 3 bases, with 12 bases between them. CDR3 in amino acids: CASSEARYNSYEQYF. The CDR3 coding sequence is TGTGCCAGCAGTGAAGCTAGGTACAATAGCTACGAGCAGTACTTC.

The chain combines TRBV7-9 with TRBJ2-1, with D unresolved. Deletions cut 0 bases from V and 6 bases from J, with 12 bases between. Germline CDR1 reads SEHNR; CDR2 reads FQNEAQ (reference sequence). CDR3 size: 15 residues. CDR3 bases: TGTGCCAGCAGCTTAGCAGGGTCAACAAGCAATGAGCAGTTCTTC. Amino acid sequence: CASSLAGSTSNEQFF.

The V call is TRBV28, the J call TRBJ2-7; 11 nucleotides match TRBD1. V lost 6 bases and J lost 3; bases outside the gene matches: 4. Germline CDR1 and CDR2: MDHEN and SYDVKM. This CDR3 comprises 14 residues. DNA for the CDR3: TGTGCCAGCAGCCCGGGACAGGGGGTCTACGAGCAGTACTTC. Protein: CASSPGQGVYEQYF.

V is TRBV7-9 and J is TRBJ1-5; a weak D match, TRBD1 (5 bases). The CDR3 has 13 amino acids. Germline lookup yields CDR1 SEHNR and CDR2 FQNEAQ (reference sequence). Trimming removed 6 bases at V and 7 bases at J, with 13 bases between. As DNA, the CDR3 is TGTGCCAGCAGTCGGGACGGCGGACAGCCCCAGCATTTT. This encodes CASSRDGGQPQHF.

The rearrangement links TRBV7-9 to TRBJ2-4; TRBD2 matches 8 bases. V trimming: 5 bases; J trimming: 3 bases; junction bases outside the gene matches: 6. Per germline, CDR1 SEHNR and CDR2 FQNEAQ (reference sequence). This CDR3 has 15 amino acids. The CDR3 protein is CASSPGLVGKNIQYF. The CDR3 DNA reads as TGTGCCAGCAGCCCGGGACTAGTGGGCAAAAACATTCAGTACTTC.

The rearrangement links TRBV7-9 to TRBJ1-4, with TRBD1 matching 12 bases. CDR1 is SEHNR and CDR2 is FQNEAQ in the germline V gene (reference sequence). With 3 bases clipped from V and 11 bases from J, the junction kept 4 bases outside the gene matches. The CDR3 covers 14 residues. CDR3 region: CASSLGQGAPKLFF. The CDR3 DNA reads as TGTGCCAGCAGCTTGGGACAGGGGGCGCCGAAACTGTTTTTT. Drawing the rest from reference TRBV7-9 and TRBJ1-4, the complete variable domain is DTGVSQNPRHKITKRGQNVTFRCDPISEHNRLYWYRQTLGQGPEFLTYFQNEAQLEKSRLLSDRFSAERPKGSFSTLEIQRTEQGDSAMYLCASSLGQGAPKLFFGSGTQLSVL.

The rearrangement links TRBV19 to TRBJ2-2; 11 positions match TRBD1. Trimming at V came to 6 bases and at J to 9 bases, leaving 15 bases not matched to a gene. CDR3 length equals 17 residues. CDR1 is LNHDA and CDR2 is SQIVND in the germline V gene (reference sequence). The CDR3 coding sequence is TGTGCCAGTAGCCCCGGGGGGGACAGGGGGATCCGCCGGGAGCTGTTTTTT. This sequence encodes CASSPGGDRGIRRELFF.